The 8 T cell receptor beta chains listed next were all sequenced from one sample in a study of blood T cell repertoires in COVID-19. This table comes from immunoSEQ multiplex PCR, and its TCRdb copy is limited to in-frame clones, with some not included. This table has 140,000 or so clones, 80% to 90% appearing once. The sample taken for sequencing was peripheral blood. The source of these receptors is a woman aged 55 to 70 with active COVID-19.

The chain combines TRBV6-2 or TRBV6-3 with TRBJ2-1, with D perhaps matching TRBD1 (6 bases). CDR1 is MNHEY and CDR2 is SVGEGT in the germline V gene. The CDR3 loop spans 14 amino acids. Trimming pared 6 bases from V and 7 bases from J, leaving 16 bases between. The CDR3 reads CASSLNRVVNEQFF. CDR3 bases: TGTGCCAGCAGCTTAAACAGGGTGGTGAATGAGCAGTTCTTC.

V usage is TRBV2 and J usage is TRBJ2-1, with TRBD2 matching 8 bases. The CDR3 loop spans 15 amino acids. With 8 bases clipped from V and 4 bases from J, the junction kept 10 bases outside the gene matches. The germline CDR1 and CDR2 sequences are SNHLY and FYNNEI. The CDR3 spells CASRAQAGVYNEQFF. The CDR3 nucleotides are TGTGCCAGCCGTGCGCAAGCGGGAGTATACAATGAGCAGTTCTTC.

The chain is built from TRBV12-2 and TRBJ2-5; the D call TRBD1 from the table was never checked on the DNA. TRBV12-2 is a recognized pseudogene. The CDR3 is made up of 14 amino acids. CDR3 nucleotide sequence: TGTGCAAGTCGCTTACAGGGGGCTGAGGAGACCCAGTACTTC. Residues: CASRLQGAEETQYF.

CDR3 amino acids: CASSLTGGAETQYF. CDR3 bases: TGTGCCAGCAGCCTCACAGGGGGCGCGGAGACCCAGTACTTC. The genes are TRBV6-4 and TRBJ2-5, with 9 positions matching TRBD1. J gave up 5 bases and V 6 bases, and 7 bases lay outside the gene matches. Germline-derived CDR1 and CDR2 are MRHNA and SNTAGT. The CDR3 extends over 14 amino acids.

The V gene is TRBV19, the J gene TRBJ1-5; weak D call: TRBD1 (5 bases). This CDR3 is 14 amino acids long. Per the germline V gene, CDR1 is LNHDA and CDR2 is SQIVND (reference sequence). V was pared by 6 bases and J by 3 bases, with 12 bases between. CDR3 sequence (DNA): TGTGCCAGTAGACTACAGGCGTACAATCAGCCCCAGCATTTT. Translation gives CASRLQAYNQPQHF.

The V gene is TRBV10-2, the J gene TRBJ1-2; 8 bases line up with TRBD1. The CDR3 runs to 14 residues. Germline V gene data show CDR1 as WSHSY and CDR2 as SAAADI. J was trimmed by 4 bases and V by 3 bases; bases with no gene match: 4. The CDR3 DNA reads as TGCGCCAGCAGTGACCAGGGGGCGTCCTATGGCTACACCTTC. Amino acid sequence: CASSDQGASYGYTF.

V and J are TRBV7-2 and TRBJ2-4; perhaps TRBD2 as D (6 bases). V shed 4 bases and J shed 2 bases, with 18 bases lying between them. Germline-derived CDR1 and CDR2 are SGHTA and FQGNSA. The CDR3 runs to 17 residues. CDR3 protein: CASSSHRVGGTKNIQYF. CDR3 nucleotide sequence: TGTGCCAGCAGCTCACATAGGGTTGGGGGGACCAAAAACATTCAGTACTTC.

This rearrangement joins TRBV7-9 to TRBJ2-3, with D possibly being TRBD1 (7 bases). Germline V gene lookup returns CDR1 SEHNR and CDR2 FQNEAQ (reference sequence). V was clipped by 11 bases and J by 4 bases, with 16 bases between them. The CDR3 extends over 13 amino acids. CDR3 region: CAVSGGGADTQYF. DNA of the CDR3: TGTGCCGTTAGTGGAGGGGGCGCAGATACGCAGTATTTT.